The clone carrying this TCR beta chain was seen a few times. This sample was included in a study of PD-L1 blockade in urothelial cancer. Profiled with immunoSEQ multiplex PCR; TCRdb holds only in-frame clones, not every one. The repertoire has roughly 91,000 clones, 85% of them found once; the top ten carry 13% to 15%. Time point denoted: pretreatment peripheral blood. Germline-derived CDR1 and CDR2 are MNHEY and SVGAGI. Between the trimmed V and J ends, which lost 1 base and 8 bases, there was a span of 12 bases. This CDR3 has 15 residues. The genes are TRBV6-5 and TRBJ1-6, with D uncertain. The specimen comprised PBMCs, sampled around atezolizumab (anti-PD-L1) treatment. This clonotype was sampled from a man aged 60 to 69 with urothelial cancer. This chain's CDR3 is CASSYYGLGDSPLHF. Here the CDR3 DNA reads TGTGCCAGCAGTTACTACGGGTTGGGAGATTCACCCCTCCACTTT.